The 27 T cell receptor beta chains below all came from one sample that was sequenced in a study of blood T cell repertoires in COVID-19. Sequencing was performed with immunoSEQ multiplex PCR; in TCRdb, only in-frame clones are kept and a portion is missing. Among about 140,000 clones listed, approximately 90% were seen once. Sequencing input: peripheral blood. The receptors here all came from a woman older than 75 with acute or convalescent COVID-19.

This chain uses TRBV5-4 with TRBJ1-1; TRBD1 is a possible D gene (6 bases). CDR3 length: 17 amino acids. From germline, CDR1 is SGHNT and CDR2 YYREEE (reference sequence). Trimming took 3 bases from V and 0 from J, leaving 18 bases between them. CDR3 nucleotide sequence: TGTGCCAGCAGCTCTTGGGTGGGGCGGACAGTGAACACTGAAGCTTTCTTT. The encoded protein is CASSSWVGRTVNTEAFF.

This chain connects TRBV28 to TRBJ1-3; no firm D call. Germline CDR1 is MDHEN and CDR2 is SYDVKM. The ends were cut back, 10 bases at V and 2 bases at J, with 3 bases in the middle. The CDR3 runs 10 residues. Here the CDR3 reads CATAGNTIYF. CDR3 coding DNA: TGTGCCACTGCTGGAAACACCATATATTTT.

This chain joins TRBV12-3 or TRBV12-4 and TRBJ1-2; D may be TRBD1 (6 bases). This CDR3 is 13 amino acids long. V dropped 3 bases and J dropped 7 bases, with 12 bases sitting between them. CDR3 DNA sequence: TGTGCCAGCAGTTTTTTGGGGGCCGGTGGCTACACCTTC. It encodes CASSFLGAGGYTF.

This clone was counted between two and nine times. The chain joins TRBV7-2 to TRBJ1-2; 9 bases are shared with TRBD1. Germline CDR1 is SGHTA and CDR2 is FQGNSA. The V segment lost 1 base and the J segment 8 bases; nucleotides outside the gene matches: 5. The CDR3 runs to 14 residues. The CDR3 region is CASSLGGQGSGYTF. In DNA form, the CDR3 reads TGTGCCAGCAGCTTAGGGGGACAGGGAAGCGGCTACACCTTC.

The chain recombines TRBV7-3 with TRBJ1-1; 8 bases fit TRBD1. V gave up 4 bases and J gave up 8 bases; unmatched junction bases: 3. The V gene's germline CDR1 is SGHTA and CDR2 FQGTGA. This CDR3 region has 12 residues. CDR3 amino acids: CASSYRQGEAFF. CDR3 DNA: TGTGCCAGCAGCTACCGACAGGGGGAAGCTTTCTTT.

The genes are TRBV11-2 and TRBJ1-2, with D perhaps matching TRBD1 (5 bases). The germline V gene encodes CDR1 SGHAT and CDR2 FQNNGV. This CDR3 is 13 amino acids long. V lost 5 bases to trimming and J lost 8 bases, with 15 bases between them. This chain's CDR3 is CASSLGLLPGYTF. In nucleotides, the CDR3 is TGTGCCAGCAGCCTGGGACTGTTGCCCGGCTACACCTTC.

In the case of this clone: Likely a read error: the CDR3 ends without its conserved phenylalanine or tryptophan. The limits of the CDR3 on the DNA are not certain, so only TCRdb's listed CDR3 is given. The rearrangement uses TRBV30 and TRBJ2-7; TRBD1 was called by the table and not checked on the DNA. From germline, CDR1 is GTSNPN and CDR2 SVGIG (reference sequence). A total of 14 residues make up the CDR3, ends included. CDR3 amino acids: CAWSDLGFQTGLNI.

The CDR3 coding sequence is TGTGCCATATCCCCCAGGGGCCGCGGAGAGACCCAGTACTTC. It codes for CAISPRGRGETQYF. V gene TRBV10-3 combines with J gene TRBJ2-5; D may be TRBD1 (6 bases). This CDR3 has 14 residues. From germline, CDR1 is ENHRY and CDR2 SYGVKD. Deletions cut 9 bases from V and 4 bases from J, with 18 bases between.

V is TRBV5-1 and J is TRBJ2-7; the D gene is possibly TRBD1 (7 bases). Trimming pared 4 bases from V and 4 bases from J, leaving 12 bases between. CDR3 length: 13 residues. Germline-derived CDR1 and CDR2 are SGHRS and YFSETQ. The CDR3 is CASSQGGQYEQYF. The CDR3 DNA is TGCGCCAGCAGCCAGGGGGGACAGTACGAGCAGTACTTC.

The chain couples TRBV18 to TRBJ1-5; D unclear. Germline V CDR1 and CDR2: KGHSH, LQKENI. V lost 3 bases and J 7 bases, leaving 7 bases between the germline ends. The CDR3 sequence is 12 residues long. In DNA, the CDR3 is TGTGCCAGCTCACCTTCGGGGCAGCCCCAGCATTTT. Its translation: CASSPSGQPQHF.

The chain links TRBV5-1 to TRBJ1-2; 9 bases fit TRBD1. The CDR3 is 13 residues long. Germline V gives CDR1 SGHRS, CDR2 YFSETQ. V trimming: 4 bases; J trimming: 6 bases; junction bases outside the gene matches: 4. Here the CDR3 reads CASSKGQGDGYTF. For the CDR3, the DNA is TGCGCCAGCAGCAAGGGACAGGGTGATGGCTACACCTTC.

This chain uses TRBV7-2 with TRBJ1-1; D gene unclear. Germline assignment: CDR1 SGHTA and CDR2 FQGNSA. The V end was cut by 2 bases, the J end by 5 bases, with 15 bases between. The CDR3 has 15 residues. The CDR3 coding sequence is TGTGCCAGCAGCTTACATAGGGCTTCGGGGACTGAAGCTTTCTTT. It is translated as CASSLHRASGTEAFF.

The chain combines TRBV18 with TRBJ2-7; 7 bases align to TRBD1. Trimming removed 6 bases from V and 5 bases from J; junction bases left unmatched: 1. CDR1 KGHSH and CDR2 LQKENI come from the germline V gene. There are 11 residues in the CDR3. CDR3 DNA: TGTGCCAGCTCTGACAGGGACGAGCAGTACTTC. Translated, it gives CASSDRDEQYF.

The chain joins TRBV6-5 to TRBJ2-7; D is perhaps TRBD1 (5 bases). The CDR3 runs to 14 residues. Per germline, CDR1 MNHEY and CDR2 SVGAGI. Trimming took 2 bases from V and 2 from J, leaving 10 bases between them. CDR3 loop: CASSYGVGAYEQYF. For the CDR3, the DNA is TGTGCCAGCAGTTACGGGGTAGGGGCCTACGAGCAGTACTTC.

The chain employs TRBV7-6 and TRBJ1-2, with 7 bases identical to TRBD1. The length of the CDR3 is 15 residues. The J segment lost 4 bases and the V segment lost 5 bases, leaving 10 bases of the junction unmatched. In germline, CDR1 is SGHVS, CDR2 FNYEAQ. The CDR3 is CASSPTGQSTYGYTF. CDR3 nucleotides: TGTGCCAGCAGCCCCACGGGACAGAGCACCTATGGCTACACCTTC.

This clone was seen only once. The V gene is TRBV11-2, the J gene TRBJ1-4, with D possibly TRBD1 on 5 matching bases. CDR3 length: 14 residues. CDR1 SGHAT and CDR2 FQNNGV come from the germline V gene. V shed 3 bases and J shed 8 bases, with 13 bases lying between them. The CDR3 loop is CASSFSSGNEKLFF. CDR3 nucleotide sequence: TGTGCCAGCAGCTTCAGTTCAGGGAACGAAAAACTGTTTTTT.

The chain is built from TRBV30 and TRBJ2-1, with D maybe TRBD2 (6 bases). V lost 1 base and J 4 bases, leaving 14 bases between the germline ends. The CDR3 covers 15 residues. CDR1 is GTSNPN, CDR2 SVGIG, per germline (reference sequence). CDR3 coding DNA: TGTGCCTGGAGTGGCAAGGGACTCGCGTACAATGAGCAGTTCTTC. Residues: CAWSGKGLAYNEQFF. Complete variable domain (other parts from reference TRBV30 and TRBJ2-1): SQTIHQWPATLVQPVGSPLSLECTVEGTSNPNLYWYRQAAGRGLQLLFYSVGIGQISSEVPQNLSASRPQDRQFILSSKKLLLSDSGFYLCAWSGKGLAYNEQFFGPGTRLTVL.

The CDR3 DNA sequence: TGTGCCAGCAGCGCCCCGGGACTAGCGGGGGGGCGGGGCAATGAGCAGTTCTTC. The encoded protein is CASSAPGLAGGRGNEQFF. The V gene is TRBV21-1, the J gene TRBJ2-1; the DNA was not compared with TRBD2, the D call given in the table. TRBV21-1 counts as a pseudogene. The CDR3 sequence is 18 residues long.

This chain uses TRBV24-1 with TRBJ1-4; the match to TRBD1 covers 10 bases. Germline CDR1 and CDR2: KGHDR and SFDVKD. This CDR3 is built from 18 residues. Unmatched junction bases numbered 11, after V lost 2 bases and J lost 6 bases. The DNA for the CDR3 is TGTGCCACCAGTGATTGGACAGGGGGAAGAGACGGGGATGAAAAACTGTTTTTT. Its protein is CATSDWTGGRDGDEKLFF.

The chain links TRBV7-9 to TRBJ2-7, with a weak D call TRBD1 (7 bases). CDR3 size: 15 residues. CDR1 is SEHNR and CDR2 is FQNEAQ in the germline V gene (reference sequence). V dropped 2 bases and J dropped 4 bases, with 15 bases sitting between them. CDR3 residues: CASSLSETGRYEQYF. In DNA, the CDR3 is TGTGCCAGCAGCTTATCCGAGACAGGGAGGTACGAGCAGTACTTC.

This chain joins TRBV27 and TRBJ1-1; 8 bases fit TRBD1. CDR1 is MNHEY, CDR2 SMNVEV, per germline (reference sequence). The trim removed 0 bases at V and 5 bases at J, leaving 5 bases unmatched. This CDR3 region has 15 residues. In nucleotides, the CDR3 is TGTGCCAGCAGTTTATCGTACAGGGGGAGGACTGAAGCTTTCTTT. This codes for CASSLSYRGRTEAFF.

The chain employs TRBV4-2 and TRBJ2-2, with D perhaps TRBD2 (5 bases). Trimming cost V 0 bases and J 6 bases, with 11 bases left between them. The CDR3 runs to 15 residues. Germline values: CDR1 LGHNA, CDR2 YNFKEQ. The CDR3 nucleotides read TGTGCCAGCAGCCAAGATTCGGCGCGGGCCGGGGAGCTGTTTTTT. Translation gives CASSQDSARAGELFF.

V is TRBV19 and J is TRBJ1-4; D perhaps matches TRBD1 (5 bases). CDR1 and CDR2 from the germline V gene are LNHDA and SQIVND (reference sequence). This CDR3 contains 15 residues. The V end was cut by 3 bases, the J end by 0 bases, with 8 bases between. This chain's CDR3 is CASSMEGTTNEKLFF. For the CDR3, the DNA is TGTGCCAGTAGTATGGAGGGGACAACTAATGAAAAACTGTTTTTT.

The chain uses TRBV5-1 and TRBJ1-1, with 7 bases fitting TRBD1. The CDR3 contains 16 residues. V dropped 4 bases and J dropped 6; count of bases not matched to a gene: 15. Germline V lookup: CDR1 SGHRS, CDR2 YFSETQ. CDR3 DNA sequence: TGCGCCAGCAGCCTGGCCCCCACAGGGGTGGGGGCTGAAGCTTTCTTT. As protein: CASSLAPTGVGAEAFF.

The J gene is TRBJ2-1, the V gene TRBV5-1, with D uncertain. The V and J ends lost 5 bases and 0 bases respectively, with 9 bases between them. The CDR3 has 14 residues. Germline values: CDR1 SGHRS, CDR2 YFSETQ. CDR3 sequence reads: CASRPHSSYNEQFF. The DNA of the CDR3 is TGCGCCAGCAGGCCTCATAGCTCCTACAATGAGCAGTTCTTC.

The chain uses TRBV4-2 and TRBJ2-7, with 9 bases fitting TRBD1. Germline CDR1 LGHNA, CDR2 YNFKEQ. The CDR3 consists of 18 residues. Losses at the gene ends were 0 bases for V and 2 bases for J; bases not matched to a gene: 11. In DNA form, the CDR3 reads TGTGCCAGCAGCCAAGATTTAGCGGACAGGGGACACCCCTACGAGCAGTACTTC. Translated: CASSQDLADRGHPYEQYF.

In regard to this clone: Other DNA sequences in this sample translate to the same CDR3. The chain combines TRBV7-6 with TRBJ2-2; 10 bases agree with TRBD2. V gave up 5 bases and J gave up 1 base; unmatched junction bases: 4. Germline CDR1 reads SGHVS; CDR2 reads FNYEAQ. The CDR3 has 16 residues. The chain's CDR3 is CASSVPSGGNTGELFF. The CDR3 bases are TGTGCCAGCAGCGTCCCTAGCGGGGGGAACACCGGGGAGCTGTTTTTT.